This T cell receptor (beta chain) was identified in a study of vaccination and CD4 T cells after COVID-19. About the study: The convalescent group had six males, four females, seven Caucasians, two Asians, one multiracial.

CDR1 is MNHNS and CDR2 is SASEGT in the germline V gene. Trimming left V 9 bases short and J 0 bases short, with 12 bases between. The CDR3 extends over 14 amino acids. For this clonotype: The antigen remains undetermined.

Stated treatment: roughly 10-day PBMC culture with coronavirus spike peptide pools or control peptides (ViraFEST assay). Sequenced with the Oncomine TCR Beta short-read assay was DNA taken from cultured CD4+ T cells. TCRdb re-derived calls from the PCR reads in MiXCR, one entry per CDR3 protein. This sample has about 20,000 distinct CDR3 sequences; roughly half occur once, and the top ten carry about 7%. The clonotype comes from a human donor who had recovered from COVID-19. The rearrangement links TRBV6-1 to TRBJ1-3; D ambiguous. The specimen was CD4+ T cells from blood, cultured in vitro. The CDR3 DNA reads TGTGCCAGTTACGGACCATCCTCTGGAAACACCATATATTTT. Residues: CASYGPSSGNTIYF.